Sequencing of this T cell receptor beta chain was carried out in a study of tumor-infiltrating lymphocytes in primary liver carcinoma. Overall study results and limits: Tumor-adjacent and tumor-blood pairs overlapped less than tumor region pairs did. A significantly higher top-250-clone fraction was found in tumors than in blood (p = 0.039). Bulk samples went unsorted, so CD4+ and CD8+ repertoires were not compared.

Total RNA (roughly 0.45 ug) served as template for TCR beta cDNA synthesis primed by a constant-region primer. ARM-PCR, slightly modified, supplied the TCR beta libraries through three nested multiplex PCR rounds. TRBV1-TRBV30 forward primers paired with a C-beta reverse primer drove the first two PCR rounds, roughly 10 cycles each. TCRdb re-derived calls from the multiplex PCR reads in MiXCR, one entry per CDR3 protein. The sample yields approximately 310,000 distinct CDR3 sequences, around three fifths seen once. This clonotype is a singleton in its sample. Its antigen is still unknown. This may be a read error, as it is one base from a much larger clone. The germline V gene has CDR1 ENHRY and CDR2 SYGVKD. This CDR3 region has 13 residues. Trimming shortened V by 7 bases and J by 5 bases, and 11 bases separated the two germline ends. The researchers obtained blood RNA from unsorted whole blood and also extracted germline DNA.

The sample taken for sequencing was peripheral blood. The sequence derives from a man in his forties with primary liver carcinoma and hepatitis B virus infection. The chain joins TRBV10-3 to TRBJ1-4; tentative D call: TRBD1 (5 bases). CDR3 loop: CAITWDLNEKLFF. The CDR3 DNA reads as TGTGCCATCACCTGGGACCTAAATGAAAAACTGTTTTTT.